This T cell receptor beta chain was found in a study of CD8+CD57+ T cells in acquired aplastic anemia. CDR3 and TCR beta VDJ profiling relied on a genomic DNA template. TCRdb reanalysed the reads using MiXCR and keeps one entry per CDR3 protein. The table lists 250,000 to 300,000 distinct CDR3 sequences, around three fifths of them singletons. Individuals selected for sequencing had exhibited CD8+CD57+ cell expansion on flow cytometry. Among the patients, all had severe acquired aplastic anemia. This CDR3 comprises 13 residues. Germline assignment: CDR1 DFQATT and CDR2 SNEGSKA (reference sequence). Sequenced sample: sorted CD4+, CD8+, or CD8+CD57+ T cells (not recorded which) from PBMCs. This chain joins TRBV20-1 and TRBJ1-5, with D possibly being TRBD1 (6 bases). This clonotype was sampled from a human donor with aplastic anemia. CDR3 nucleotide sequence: TGCAGCGTTCGGACAGATAGCAATCAGCCCCAGCATTTT. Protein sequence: CSVRTDSNQPQHF.